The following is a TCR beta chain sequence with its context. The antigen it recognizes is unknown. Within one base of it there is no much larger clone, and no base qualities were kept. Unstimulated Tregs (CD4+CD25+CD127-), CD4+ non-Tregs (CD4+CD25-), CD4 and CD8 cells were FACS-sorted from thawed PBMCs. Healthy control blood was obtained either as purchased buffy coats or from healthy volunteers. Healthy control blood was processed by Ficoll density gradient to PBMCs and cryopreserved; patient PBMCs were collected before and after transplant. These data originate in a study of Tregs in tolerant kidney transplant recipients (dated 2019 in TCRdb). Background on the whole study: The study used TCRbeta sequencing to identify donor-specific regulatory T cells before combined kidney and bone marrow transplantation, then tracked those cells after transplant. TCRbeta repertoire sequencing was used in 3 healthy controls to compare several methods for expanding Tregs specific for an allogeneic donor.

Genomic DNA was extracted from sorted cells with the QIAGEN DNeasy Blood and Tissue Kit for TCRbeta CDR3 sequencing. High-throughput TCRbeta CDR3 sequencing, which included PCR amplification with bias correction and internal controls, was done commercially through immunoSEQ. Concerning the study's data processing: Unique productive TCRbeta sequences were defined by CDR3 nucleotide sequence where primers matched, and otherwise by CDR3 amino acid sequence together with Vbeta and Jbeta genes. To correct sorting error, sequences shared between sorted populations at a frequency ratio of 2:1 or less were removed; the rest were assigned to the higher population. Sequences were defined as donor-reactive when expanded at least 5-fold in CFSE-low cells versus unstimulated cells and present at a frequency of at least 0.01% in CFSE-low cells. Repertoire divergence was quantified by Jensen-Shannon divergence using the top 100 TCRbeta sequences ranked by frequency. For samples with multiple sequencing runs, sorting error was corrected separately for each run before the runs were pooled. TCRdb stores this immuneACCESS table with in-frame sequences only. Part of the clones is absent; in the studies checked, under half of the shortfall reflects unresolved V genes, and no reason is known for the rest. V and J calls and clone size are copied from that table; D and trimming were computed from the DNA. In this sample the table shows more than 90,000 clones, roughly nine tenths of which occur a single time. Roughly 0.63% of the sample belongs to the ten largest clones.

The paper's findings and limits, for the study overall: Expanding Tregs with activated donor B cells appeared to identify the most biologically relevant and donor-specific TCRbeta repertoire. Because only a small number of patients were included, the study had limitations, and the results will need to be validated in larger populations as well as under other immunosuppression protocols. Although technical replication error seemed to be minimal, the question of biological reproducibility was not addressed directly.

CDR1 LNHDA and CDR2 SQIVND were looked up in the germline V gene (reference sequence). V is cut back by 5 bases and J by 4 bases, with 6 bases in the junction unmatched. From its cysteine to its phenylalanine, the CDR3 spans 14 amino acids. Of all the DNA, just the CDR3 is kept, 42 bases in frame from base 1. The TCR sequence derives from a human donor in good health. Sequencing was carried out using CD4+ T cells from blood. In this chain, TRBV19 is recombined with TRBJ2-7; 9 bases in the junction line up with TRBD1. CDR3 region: CASSRQGGSYEQYF. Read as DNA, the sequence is TGTGCCAGTAGTCGACAGGGGGGGTCGTACGAGCAGTACTTC.